This T cell receptor (beta chain) was profiled in a study of T cell changes during pregnancy in multiple sclerosis. TCRdb's copy holds only in-frame clones and misses some; the assay was immunoSEQ multiplex PCR. The data hold about 46,000 clones, with roughly nine tenths observed a single time. The sequenced sample was CD4+ T cells from peripheral blood mononuclear cells, obtained in the second trimester of pregnancy. The source of this sequence is a female donor in good health, enrolled as a control in a pregnancy study.

The CDR3 coding sequence is TGTGCCAGCAGCGTAGGGGCGGGGGCCCTATACAATGAGCAGTTCTTC. It codes for CASSVGAGALYNEQFF. The J gene is TRBJ2-1, the V gene TRBV9; D may be TRBD2 (7 bases). The CDR3 loop spans 16 amino acids. Germline V gene data show CDR1 as SGDLS and CDR2 as YYNGEE. The ends were cut back, 0 bases at V and 4 bases at J, with 14 bases in the middle. Full variable domain (outside the CDR3, taken from reference TRBV9 and TRBJ2-1): DSGVTQTPKHLITATGQRVTLRCSPRSGDLSVYWYQQSLDQGLQFLIQYYNGEERAKGNILERFSAQQFPDLHSELNLSSLELGDSALYFCASSVGAGALYNEQFFGPGTRLTVL.